A selection of T cell receptor beta chains follows, all from one sample in a study of neurological immune-mediated disorders. TCRdb re-analysed the 5' RACE reads in MiXCR, keeping a single row per CDR3 protein. The sample records more than 25,000 distinct CDR3 sequences, roughly an eighth being singletons. The sample was PBMCs. All receptors derive from an older woman in good health. Each CDR3 is given with its conserved first and last residue. Each record gives: J gene, D gene, clone size, V gene, CDR3 protein, CDR3 DNA. D genes are given only for firm matches. Rows may omit the clone size; those that give it use once, few, many or a size class.

j_call: TRBJ1-2
d_call: -
clone_size: many
v_call: TRBV7-2
cdr3_aa: CASSLDHAGRGYTF
cdr3_nt: TGTGCCAGCAGCTTAGACCATGCAGGGCGTGGCTACACCTTC

j_call: TRBJ2-5
d_call: TRBD2
clone_size: many
v_call: TRBV5-1
cdr3_aa: CASMEAGGEETQYF
cdr3_nt: TGCGCCAGCATGGAAGCGGGGGGAGAAGAGACCCAGTACTTC

j_call: TRBJ2-3
d_call: TRBD2
clone_size: many
v_call: TRBV20-1
cdr3_aa: CSARDREGRGGRTDTQYF
cdr3_nt: TGCAGTGCTAGAGATCGGGAAGGGCGGGGGGGCCGCACAGATACGCAGTATTTT

j_call: TRBJ2-1
d_call: -
clone_size: medium-sized
v_call: TRBV5-1
cdr3_aa: CASSLGRSSYNEQFF
cdr3_nt: TGCGCCAGCAGCTTGGGGCGGAGCTCCTACAATGAGCAGTTCTTC

j_call: TRBJ2-2
d_call: -
clone_size: -
v_call: TRBV6-6
cdr3_aa: CSSSSSGAGNTGELFF
cdr3_nt: TGTTCCAGCAGCTCCTCGGGTGCGGGGAACACCGGGGAGCTGTTTTTT

j_call: TRBJ1-5
d_call: TRBD1
clone_size: many
v_call: TRBV15
cdr3_aa: CATSRGDRGGNQPQHF
cdr3_nt: TGTGCCACCAGCAGAGGGGACAGGGGTGGCAATCAGCCCCAGCATTTT

j_call: TRBJ2-1
d_call: -
clone_size: many
v_call: TRBV9
cdr3_aa: CASSGIGSEQFF
cdr3_nt: TGTGCCAGCAGCGGGATCGGGAGTGAGCAGTTCTTC

j_call: TRBJ2-3
d_call: -
clone_size: many
v_call: TRBV5-1
cdr3_aa: CASSINGGPTDTQYF
cdr3_nt: TGCGCCAGCAGCATAAACGGTGGGCCCACAGATACGCAGTATTTT

j_call: TRBJ1-2
d_call: TRBD1
clone_size: -
v_call: TRBV19
cdr3_aa: CASSMTPGQGRDGYTF
cdr3_nt: TGTGCCAGTAGTATGACCCCGGGACAGGGGAGAGATGGCTACACCTTC

j_call: TRBJ2-7
d_call: TRBD1
clone_size: many
v_call: TRBV28
cdr3_aa: CASRTTGEPRF
cdr3_nt: TGTGCCAGCAGGACCACAGGGGAACCACGCTTC

j_call: TRBJ1-4
d_call: -
clone_size: many
v_call: TRBV7-2
cdr3_aa: CASSLEGLGKLFF
cdr3_nt: TGTGCCAGCAGCTTAGAGGGACTCGGAAAACTGTTTTTT

j_call: TRBJ2-1
d_call: -
clone_size: medium-sized
v_call: TRBV6-2/TRBV6-3
cdr3_aa: CASSLDTDYNEQFF
cdr3_nt: TGTGCCAGCAGCTTGGACACGGATTACAATGAGCAGTTCTTC

j_call: TRBJ1-1
d_call: -
clone_size: many
v_call: TRBV5-1
cdr3_aa: CASSWGRRNTEAFF
cdr3_nt: TGCGCCAGCAGCTGGGGGAGAAGGAACACTGAAGCTTTCTTT

j_call: TRBJ1-1
d_call: -
clone_size: many
v_call: TRBV27
cdr3_aa: CASSLGGSRAFF
cdr3_nt: TGTGCCAGCAGTTTAGGGGGGAGTAGAGCTTTCTTT

j_call: TRBJ2-3
d_call: -
clone_size: many
v_call: TRBV12-3/TRBV12-4
cdr3_aa: CASRFNGGTDTQYF
cdr3_nt: TGTGCCAGCAGGTTTAATGGGGGCACAGATACGCAGTATTTT

j_call: TRBJ2-1
d_call: TRBD2
clone_size: many
v_call: TRBV20-1
cdr3_aa: CSASAGGLPPYNEQFF
cdr3_nt: TGCAGTGCGTCAGCGGGGGGCCTACCGCCCTACAATGAGCAGTTCTTC

j_call: TRBJ1-2
d_call: -
clone_size: many
v_call: TRBV12-3/TRBV12-4
cdr3_aa: CASSLQGTKGYTF
cdr3_nt: TGTGCCAGCAGTCTACAGGGAACCAAAGGCTACACCTTC

j_call: TRBJ1-1
d_call: -
clone_size: many
v_call: TRBV10-3
cdr3_aa: CAISVQQSTEAFF
cdr3_nt: TGTGCCATCAGTGTTCAGCAGAGTACTGAAGCTTTCTTT

j_call: TRBJ1-2
d_call: -
clone_size: many
v_call: TRBV3-1
cdr3_aa: CASSQLQGYTF
cdr3_nt: TGTGCCAGCAGCCAGCTCCAGGGCTACACCTTC

j_call: TRBJ2-7
d_call: -
clone_size: many
v_call: TRBV5-5
cdr3_aa: CASSSSRGSAEQYF
cdr3_nt: TGTGCCAGCAGCTCCTCCCGGGGGTCGGCCGAGCAGTACTTC

j_call: TRBJ2-7
d_call: -
clone_size: many
v_call: TRBV5-1
cdr3_aa: CASSLRTGYEQYF
cdr3_nt: TGCGCCAGCAGCTTGCGTACAGGCTACGAGCAGTACTTC

j_call: TRBJ2-7
d_call: TRBD1
clone_size: many
v_call: TRBV11-2
cdr3_aa: CASRDRGREQYF
cdr3_nt: TGTGCCAGCAGGGACAGGGGTAGGGAGCAGTACTTC

j_call: TRBJ1-2
d_call: -
clone_size: few
v_call: TRBV20-1
cdr3_aa: CSAGLWPSSYTF
cdr3_nt: TGCAGTGCGGGTCTTTGGCCTTCGAGCTACACCTTC

j_call: TRBJ2-1
d_call: -
clone_size: many
v_call: TRBV5-1
cdr3_aa: CASSLGGMGLYNEQFF
cdr3_nt: TGCGCCAGCAGCTTGGGAGGGATGGGGCTCTACAATGAGCAGTTCTTC

j_call: TRBJ2-5
d_call: -
clone_size: many
v_call: TRBV20-1
cdr3_aa: CSARDPRGGQGPSGGWYQETQYF
cdr3_nt: TGCAGTGCTAGAGACCCTCGGGGGGGACAGGGGCCTAGCGGGGGCTGGTACCAAGAGACCCAGTACTTC

j_call: TRBJ2-1
d_call: -
clone_size: many
v_call: TRBV25-1
cdr3_aa: CASSEHLGASDNDEQFF
cdr3_nt: TGTGCCAGCAGTGAACACCTGGGGGCTAGTGATAACGATGAGCAGTTCTTC

j_call: TRBJ2-1
d_call: TRBD2
clone_size: many
v_call: TRBV6-1
cdr3_aa: CASSAGGGTYNEQFF
cdr3_nt: TGTGCCAGCAGTGCGGGCGGGGGGACCTACAATGAGCAGTTCTTC

j_call: TRBJ2-7
d_call: TRBD2
clone_size: many
v_call: TRBV12-3/TRBV12-4
cdr3_aa: CASSLAGGYEQYF
cdr3_nt: TGTGCCAGCAGTTTAGCGGGGGGGTACGAGCAGTACTTC

j_call: TRBJ1-1
d_call: -
clone_size: many
v_call: TRBV6-6
cdr3_aa: CAISGGEDTEAFF
cdr3_nt: TGTGCCATTTCGGGGGGGGAGGACACTGAAGCTTTCTTT

j_call: TRBJ2-5
d_call: TRBD1
clone_size: many
v_call: TRBV7-2
cdr3_aa: CASSLGQGGQETQYF
cdr3_nt: TGTGCCAGCAGCTTGGGACAGGGTGGGCAAGAGACCCAGTACTTC

j_call: TRBJ1-5
d_call: -
clone_size: -
v_call: TRBV4-1
cdr3_aa: CASSQDRNSNQPQHF
cdr3_nt: TGCGCCAGCAGCCAAGATAGGAATAGCAATCAGCCCCAGCATTTT

j_call: TRBJ2-2
d_call: TRBD2
clone_size: many
v_call: TRBV18
cdr3_aa: CASSPPLAENTGELFF
cdr3_nt: TGTGCCAGCTCACCACCCCTAGCGGAGAACACCGGGGAGCTGTTTTTT

j_call: TRBJ2-6
d_call: -
clone_size: many
v_call: TRBV12-3/TRBV12-4
cdr3_aa: CASSLIGPGANVLTF
cdr3_nt: TGTGCCAGCAGTCTCATCGGGCCTGGGGCCAACGTCCTGACTTTC

j_call: TRBJ2-2
d_call: TRBD1
clone_size: many
v_call: TRBV20-1
cdr3_aa: CSARTGTANTGELFF
cdr3_nt: TGCAGTGCCCGGACAGGGACTGCGAACACCGGGGAGCTGTTTTTT

j_call: TRBJ1-2
d_call: -
clone_size: many
v_call: TRBV20-1
cdr3_aa: CSVKPGSLYGYTF
cdr3_nt: TGCAGTGTTAAGCCCGGGTCCCTCTATGGCTACACCTTC

j_call: TRBJ2-7
d_call: -
clone_size: many
v_call: TRBV28
cdr3_aa: CASTPEEDRYEQYF
cdr3_nt: TGTGCCAGCACCCCGGAGGAGGATCGCTACGAGCAGTACTTC

j_call: TRBJ2-3
d_call: -
clone_size: many
v_call: TRBV20-1
cdr3_aa: CSASGQSDTQYF
cdr3_nt: TGCAGTGCTAGTGGCCAGTCCGATACGCAGTATTTT

j_call: TRBJ2-2
d_call: TRBD2
clone_size: many
v_call: TRBV6-5
cdr3_aa: CASNPWGGTAGELFF
cdr3_nt: TGTGCCAGCAATCCTTGGGGGGGAACAGCCGGGGAGCTGTTTTTT

j_call: TRBJ1-2
d_call: -
clone_size: -
v_call: TRBV20-1
cdr3_aa: CSASARQDRLGHTF
cdr3_nt: TGCAGTGCTAGCGCACGACAGGATCGTTTGGGCCACACCTTC

j_call: TRBJ1-2
d_call: -
clone_size: many
v_call: TRBV7-2
cdr3_aa: CASSLGMGASYGYTF
cdr3_nt: TGTGCCAGCAGCTTAGGAATGGGGGCAAGCTATGGCTACACCTTC

j_call: TRBJ2-7
d_call: TRBD1
clone_size: many
v_call: TRBV6-5
cdr3_aa: CASSSQGVPYEQYF
cdr3_nt: TGTGCCAGCAGTTCCCAGGGGGTACCCTACGAGCAGTACTTC

j_call: TRBJ1-1
d_call: -
clone_size: -
v_call: TRBV10-3
cdr3_aa: CAISEGGVLNTEAFF
cdr3_nt: TGTGCCATCAGTGAGGGAGGGGTTTTGAACACTGAAGCTTTCTTT

j_call: TRBJ1-1
d_call: -
clone_size: many
v_call: TRBV20-1
cdr3_aa: CSAKDLALSKFSTEAFF
cdr3_nt: TGCAGTGCTAAAGACCTGGCCCTTTCAAAGTTTTCCACTGAAGCTTTCTTT

j_call: TRBJ2-1
d_call: TRBD2
clone_size: many
v_call: TRBV20-1
cdr3_aa: CSARGGTSGVYNEQFF
cdr3_nt: TGCAGTGCTAGAGGCGGAACTAGCGGGGTCTACAATGAGCAGTTCTTC

j_call: TRBJ2-3
d_call: -
clone_size: many
v_call: TRBV5-1
cdr3_aa: CASSLAKAATGHTDTQYF
cdr3_nt: TGCGCCAGCAGCTTGGCCAAGGCGGCGACCGGCCACACAGATACGCAGTATTTT

j_call: TRBJ2-1
d_call: -
clone_size: many
v_call: TRBV5-1
cdr3_aa: CASSLEDEQFF
cdr3_nt: TGCGCCAGCAGCTTGGAGGATGAGCAGTTCTTC

j_call: TRBJ2-1
d_call: -
clone_size: many
v_call: TRBV7-2
cdr3_aa: CASSLAEGSYNEQFF
cdr3_nt: TGTGCCAGCAGCTTAGCGGAAGGCTCCTACAATGAGCAGTTCTTC

j_call: TRBJ2-6
d_call: -
clone_size: many
v_call: TRBV27
cdr3_aa: CASSLRNSGANVLTF
cdr3_nt: TGTGCCAGCAGTTTACGGAACTCTGGGGCCAACGTCCTGACTTTC

j_call: TRBJ2-7
d_call: TRBD1
clone_size: medium-sized
v_call: TRBV5-1
cdr3_aa: CASSRGQEPYEQYF
cdr3_nt: TGCGCCAGCAGCCGGGGACAGGAGCCCTACGAGCAGTACTTC